A selection of T cell receptor beta chains follows, all from one sample in a study of blood T cell repertoires in COVID-19. Profiled with immunoSEQ multiplex PCR; TCRdb holds only in-frame clones, not every one. The sample carries about 97,000 clones, 90% recorded once. The sample taken for sequencing was peripheral blood. The receptors come from a man between 60 and 75 years old with acute or convalescent COVID-19. CDR3s include the opening cysteine and the closing phenylalanine or tryptophan. D genes are given only for firm matches. Some rows mark clone size as missing; the rest say once, few, many or name a class of expanded clone.

D,size,J,V,CDR3,DNA
-,-,TRBJ1-1,TRBV7-2,CASSLAAISKTEAFF,TGTGCCAGCAGCTTAGCAGCCATTTCAAAAACTGAAGCTTTCTTT
-,once,TRBJ1-6,TRBV5-1,CASKGLNNNSPLHF,TGCGCCAGTAAGGGACTGAATAATAATTCACCCCTCCACTTT
-,-,TRBJ2-2,TRBV7-2,CASSPDRPSNTGELFF,TGTGCCAGCAGCCCCGACAGGCCTTCGAACACCGGGGAGCTGTTTTTT
TRBD1,-,TRBJ1-1,TRBV6-6,CASSRRDRGRRNTEAFF,TGTGCCAGCAGTCGCCGGGACAGGGGGCGGCGGAACACTGAAGCTTTCTTT
-,-,TRBJ1-2,TRBV6-1,CASSEGPTTGYGYTF,TGTGCCAGCAGTGAGGGGCCGACCACAGGCTATGGCTACACCTTC
TRBD1,medium-sized,TRBJ2-2,TRBV14,CASKGQGAGELFF,TGTGCCAGCAAGGGACAGGGCGCCGGGGAGCTGTTTTTT
TRBD2,-,TRBJ2-3,TRBV2,CASSPSGGTDTQYF,TGTGCCAGCAGTCCCAGCGGGGGCACAGATACGCAGTATTTT
-,-,TRBJ1-2,TRBV12-3/TRBV12-4,CASSRQAYGYTF,TGTGCCAGCAGTAGACAGGCCTATGGCTACACCTTC
TRBD2,once,TRBJ2-7,TRBV2,CASSVGGGPGYEQYF,TGTGCCAGCAGTGTTGGCGGGGGGCCAGGTTACGAGCAGTACTTC
-,-,TRBJ1-2,TRBV6-5,CASSIETNYGYTF,TGTGCCAGCAGCATAGAAACCAACTATGGCTACACCTTC
TRBD1,-,TRBJ1-2,TRBV5-1,CASSLRQGSYGYTF,TGCGCCAGCAGCTTGAGACAGGGATCCTATGGCTACACCTTC
-,-,TRBJ1-2,TRBV18,CASSEARGYGYTF,TGTGCCAGCTCAGAGGCCAGGGGCTATGGCTACACCTTC
TRBD1,-,TRBJ1-3,TRBV30,CAQGAGNTIYF,TGTGCCCAGGGGGCTGGAAACACCATATATTTT
-,-,TRBJ1-1,TRBV6-5,CASSLDSMNTEAFF,TGTGCCAGCAGTTTGGACAGTATGAACACTGAAGCTTTCTTT
TRBD1,-,TRBJ1-6,TRBV9,CASSVGGTGANSPLHF,TGTGCCAGCAGCGTAGGGGGGACAGGGGCTAATTCACCCCTCCACTTT
TRBD1,once,TRBJ1-2,TRBV5-1,CASSPQGQGGGYTF,TGCGCCAGCTCCCCCCAGGGACAGGGGGGTGGCTACACCTTC
-,-,TRBJ1-4,TRBV6-4,CASSDNTGRGEKLFF,TGTGCCAGCAGTGACAACACAGGAAGGGGTGAAAAACTGTTTTTT
TRBD1,-,TRBJ1-2,TRBV30,CAWSGKGQGNYGYTF,TGTGCCTGGAGTGGGAAGGGACAGGGGAACTATGGCTACACCTTC
-,-,TRBJ1-1,TRBV19,CASSIATANTEAFF,TGTGCCAGTAGTATAGCCACTGCGAACACTGAAGCTTTCTTT
-,-,TRBJ1-2,TRBV18,CASSYGQSKDGYTF,TGTGCCAGCTCCTACGGACAGAGTAAGGATGGCTACACCTTC
-,-,TRBJ2-5,TRBV6-6,CASSYSVSKETQYF,TGTGCCAGCAGTTACTCGGTCAGTAAAGAGACCCAGTACTTC
TRBD1,-,TRBJ2-4,TRBV5-6,CASSLQGSKNIQYF,TGTGCCAGCAGCTTACAGGGGTCCAAAAACATTCAGTACTTC
-,-,TRBJ2-1,TRBV20-1,CSARIDEQFF,TGCAGTGCCAGGATCGATGAGCAGTTCTTC
-,-,TRBJ1-6,TRBV6-5,CASRPGDTYNSPLHF,TGTGCCAGCAGACCCGGGGACACATATAATTCACCCCTCCACTTT
-,-,TRBJ2-2,TRBV5-1,CASTRGGDTGELFF,TGCGCCAGCACCCGGGGCGGGGACACCGGGGAGCTGTTTTTT
-,once,TRBJ1-1,TRBV18,CASSPSGAVGRDKAFF,TGTGCCAGCTCACCATCCGGCGCGGTCGGCAGGGATAAAGCTTTCTTT
TRBD1,-,TRBJ1-2,TRBV19,CASSIPAQGKLDYGYTF,TGTGCCAGTAGTATCCCCGCACAGGGGAAGCTTGACTATGGCTACACCTTC
-,-,TRBJ1-2,TRBV18,CASSPAGGVNYGYTF,TGTGCCAGCTCACCCGCGGGAGGGGTGAACTATGGCTACACCTTC
TRBD1,-,TRBJ1-2,TRBV18,CASSYEQGAYYGYTF,TGTGCCAGCTCATACGAACAGGGGGCGTACTATGGCTACACCTTC
TRBD2,once,TRBJ2-1,TRBV14,CASTSGAGGTYNEQFF,TGTGCCAGCACCTCAGGGGCGGGGGGGACCTACAATGAGCAGTTCTTC
TRBD1,-,TRBJ1-1,TRBV6-5,CASSPGTAQDEAFF,TGTGCCAGCAGTCCCGGGACAGCTCAAGATGAAGCTTTCTTT
-,-,TRBJ1-4,TRBV11-2,CASSFDVGGGWNEKLFF,TGTGCCAGCAGCTTTGACGTCGGCGGGGGTTGGAATGAAAAACTGTTTTTT
TRBD1,-,TRBJ1-4,TRBV7-9,CASSLRRPGGDEKLFF,TGTGCCAGCAGCCTCCGCCGCCCAGGGGGCGATGAAAAACTGTTTTTT
TRBD2,-,TRBJ2-3,TRBV5-1,CASSLGLAGITDTQYF,TGCGCCAGCAGCCTGGGACTAGCGGGGATAACAGATACGCAGTATTTT
-,once,TRBJ2-3,TRBV7-7,CASSLGLARADTQYF,TGTGCCAGCAGCTTAGGATTAGCGAGGGCAGATACGCAGTATTTT
TRBD1,-,TRBJ1-2,TRBV25-1,CASSDRDRAYGYTF,TGTGCCAGCAGTGATCGGGACAGGGCCTATGGCTACACCTTC
-,once,TRBJ1-1,TRBV11-1,CASRRGGGDTEAFF,TGTGCCAGCAGGAGGGGAGGAGGGGACACTGAAGCTTTCTTT
-,-,TRBJ2-7,TRBV15,CATSRENRRIYEQYF,TGTGCCACCAGCAGAGAAAACAGACGAATCTACGAGCAGTACTTC
-,-,TRBJ1-5,TRBV4-1,CASSILAIPFVNQPQHF,TGCGCCAGCAGCATTCTGGCCATCCCCTTCGTAAATCAGCCCCAGCATTTT
-,-,TRBJ1-2,TRBV6-4,CASSDNGYGYTF,TGTGCCAGCAGTGACAACGGCTATGGCTACACCTTC
TRBD2,-,TRBJ2-7,TRBV12-5,CASGSLAGTFSYEQYF,TGTGCTAGTGGTTCCTTAGCGGGGACTTTCTCCTACGAGCAGTACTTC
-,-,TRBJ1-2,TRBV30,CAWSAGGGYTF,TGTGCCTGGAGCGCCGGGGGTGGCTACACCTTC
TRBD1,-,TRBJ2-1,TRBV4-1,CASSQPGQGYNEQFF,TGCGCCAGCAGCCAGCCGGGACAGGGCTACAATGAGCAGTTCTTC
-,-,TRBJ1-4,TRBV4-1,CASSQDDRTQGEKLFF,TGCGCCAGCAGCCAAGATGACAGAACTCAAGGGGAAAAACTGTTTTTT
-,-,TRBJ1-5,TRBV10-3,CAISDPQGSGNQPQHF,TGTGCCATCAGTGACCCCCAGGGATCCGGCAATCAGCCCCAGCATTTT